This TCR beta chain emerged from a study of vaccination and CD4 T cells after COVID-19. Study information: All convalescent patients were nasal swab PCR positive for SARS-CoV-2; under 10 had mild and one severe disease. The convalescents were made up of six males and four females, two of whom were Hispanic. Median draw time for post-COVID samples was 95 to 110 days post-diagnosis (range 35 to 161).

General study findings and limits: For SARS-CoV-2-reactive clonotypes, the median went from approximately 21 to 38, a nonsignificant increase.

About this clonotype: As yet, its antigen is unknown.

TCRdb processed the PCR reads anew with MiXCR; each CDR3 protein has one entry. The repertoire holds 15,000 to 20,000 distinct CDR3 sequences, with about 62% as singletons. The specimen was CD4+ T cells from blood, collected before SARS-CoV-2 vaccination. The TCR sequence derives from a human donor who had recovered from COVID-19.

This CDR3 is CASGKRNQPQHF. The CDR3 DNA sequence: TGTGCCAGCGGGAAGCGCAATCAGCCCCAGCATTTT. The V and J genes are TRBV27 and TRBJ1-5; D call uncertain. With 8 bases removed from V and 2 bases from J, the gap between germline ends came to 7 bases. Germline loops: CDR1 MNHEY, CDR2 SMNVEV (reference sequence). This CDR3 comprises 12 residues.